This TCR beta chain was sequenced in a study of T cells after yellow fever vaccination. Whole-study context: For low cell numbers, libraries were made with SMART-Seq v4 Ultra Low Input.

V gave up 1 base and J gave up 2 bases; unmatched junction bases: 3. Looked up from germline, CDR1 is DFQATT and CDR2 is SNEGSKA (reference sequence). The CDR3 has 14 amino acids. TCRdb reanalysed the 5' RACE reads using MiXCR and keeps one entry per CDR3 protein. The sample gives under 400,000 distinct CDR3 sequences, about 12% of which show up once; approximately 3.3% is in the top ten. A remark on this clonotype: The target antigen is unknown.

Study results and limitations: In FACS-sorted repertoires, abundant clonotypes from the bulk population could appear as contaminants. Boosting was followed by the reappearance of most primary-vaccination clones (about 96% CD4, around 86% CD8). Shared CD4/CD8 clonotypes were a small share, likely from convergent recombination.

The chain is built from TRBV20-1 and TRBJ2-5; 8 bases fit TRBD2. The TCR comes from a man in his late teens or twenties who received the YFV17D yellow fever vaccine. The material was CD4+ T cells sorted from PBMCs, obtained 15 days after the yellow fever booster vaccination. The chain's CDR3 is CSARAASGQETQYF. The CDR3 DNA reads as TGCAGTGCTAGAGCGGCTAGCGGGCAAGAGACCCAGTACTTC.